This record covers a single TCR beta chain. This specimen comes from a study of cytomegalovirus exposure and HLA in healthy donors. Amplification used 60 Vbeta primers and 13 Jbeta primers. Here immunoSEQ multiplex PCR was the method, and the copy in TCRdb shows in-frame clones only, minus some. This sample yields some 200,000 clones, of which 80% are seen a single time; 0.6% to 0.7% belongs to the top ten. Germline V lookup: CDR1 LNHDA, CDR2 SQIVND (reference sequence). CDR3 size: 14 residues. Deletions cut 4 bases from V and 2 bases from J, with 11 bases between. Sequencing was carried out using PBMCs. This TCR came from a boy under 18 in good health and CMV-seronegative. The chain employs TRBV19 and TRBJ1-2; D is undetermined. CDR3 sequence reads: CASSNREWNYGYTF. For the CDR3, the DNA is TGTGCCAGTAGTAACCGGGAATGGAACTATGGCTACACCTTC.